The clone carrying this T cell receptor (beta chain) occurred many times. The target antigen is unknown. The record originates from a study of Graves' ophthalmopathy and Graves' hyperthyroidism. Study outcomes and limitations: A model of 13 signatures distinguished ophthalmopathy from stable hyperthyroidism at under 90% sensitivity and approximately 81% specificity.

Clinical symptoms, serum thyroxine, TRAb, thyroid ultrasound and orbital computed tomography were relied on for diagnosis. For repertoire sequencing, the TCR beta CDR3 regions were amplified from RNA transcripts. Second-round multiplex PCR followed a first-round RT-PCR using HTBI primers. TCRdb re-analysed the multiplex PCR reads in MiXCR, keeping a single row per CDR3 protein. The table records some 520,000 distinct CDR3 sequences, around 15% of them present only once. Sequencing used blood. The sequence was collected from a woman aged 25 to 39 with Graves' ophthalmopathy.

CDR3 in amino acids: CASSFPPDGYTF. DNA for the CDR3: TGTGCCAGCAGTTTCCCCCCGGACGGCTACACCTTC. The rearrangement links TRBV12-3 or TRBV12-4 to TRBJ1-2; D call uncertain. This CDR3 contains 12 residues. Trimming removed 3 bases from V and 8 bases from J, with 10 bases in between.